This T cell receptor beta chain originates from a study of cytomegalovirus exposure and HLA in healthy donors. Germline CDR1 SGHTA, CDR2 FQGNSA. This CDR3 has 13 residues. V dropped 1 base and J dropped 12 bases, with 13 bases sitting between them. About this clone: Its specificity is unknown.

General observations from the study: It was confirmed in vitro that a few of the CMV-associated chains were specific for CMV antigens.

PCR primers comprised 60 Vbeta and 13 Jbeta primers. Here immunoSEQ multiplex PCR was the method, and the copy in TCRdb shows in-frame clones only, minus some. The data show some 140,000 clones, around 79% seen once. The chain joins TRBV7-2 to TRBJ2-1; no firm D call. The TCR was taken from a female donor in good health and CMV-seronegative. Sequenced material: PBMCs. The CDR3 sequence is CASSLGPYKWQFF. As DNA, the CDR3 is TGTGCCAGCAGCTTAGGCCCCTATAAGTGGCAGTTCTTC.